The clone carrying this T cell receptor (beta chain) was counted at least ten times. On each TCR cDNA molecule, a unique molecular identifier was present. In TCRdb, the 5' RACE reads were re-called with MiXCR into one record per CDR3 protein. The sample yields 23,000 or so distinct CDR3 sequences, approximately 6.6% seen once. This record belongs to a study of spatial heterogeneity in lung cancer. Study details: Averaged across combinations, each unique TCR and UMI pairing appeared more than ten times in raw reads, which were uncorrected.

Sample time point: sample taken at primary tumor resection. Sequencing was performed on whole RNA extracted from tumor and nontumor lung tissue, or from frozen PBMC, and the material was left unsorted. The donor group consisted of over 60 patients who had untreated, early-stage non-small cell lung cancer. This TCR was sampled from a male donor with early-stage non-small cell lung cancer. This material consisted of PBMCs, taken at surgery.

The CDR3 coding sequence is TGTGCCAGCAGTTCCCAGTACAGGGGGCTCACTGAAGCTTTCTTT. As protein: CASSSQYRGLTEAFF. V and J are TRBV11-2 and TRBJ1-1, with 9 nucleotides matching TRBD1. From germline, CDR1 is SGHAT and CDR2 FQNNGV. V shed 6 bases and J 4 bases; nucleotides not matched to a gene: 9. This CDR3 comprises 15 residues.